This T cell receptor beta chain is from a study of blood T cell repertoires in COVID-19. In the study overall: Acute-phase and convalescent COVID-19 samples originated in the United States, Italy and Spain.

Only in-frame clones appear in the TCRdb table, and some are missing; sequencing was by immunoSEQ multiplex PCR. This table has 200,000 to 250,000 clones, roughly 80% appearing once. J gave up 10 bases and V 6 bases, and 8 bases lay outside the gene matches. Germline CDR1 MNHEY, CDR2 SVGAGI. CDR3 length: 13 residues. The specimen sequenced was peripheral blood. This TCR was sampled from a man under 40 with active or convalescent COVID-19. The chain joins TRBV6-5 to TRBJ1-1; 10 nucleotides align to TRBD1. This chain's CDR3 is CASRPGQGLSAFF. The CDR3, as DNA: TGTGCCAGCAGGCCGGGACAGGGGTTATCAGCTTTCTTT.